Only a few counts were recorded for the clone carrying this TCR beta chain. Antigen: not known. The data derive from a study of beta chain features in type 1 diabetes. What was sequenced were expressed TCRB transcripts, since all of the isolated RNA had been reverse transcribed. Each sample of naive, central memory or regulatory T cells had, on average, approximately 4 million reads. The repertoire was sequenced with immunoSEQ multiplex PCR; TCRdb's copy has only in-frame clones and lacks some. The sample has about 120,000 clones, around 17% seen once; the top ten hold over 2%. One heparinised blood draw averaging about 110 mL was given by each donor. Sorted CD4+ subsets: naive, central memory, regulatory, stem cell-like memory (CD45RO/CCR7/CD25/CD127/CD95/CD27 panel). Findings and limits, study-wide: Still unanswered here is whether HLA type influences TCRB rearrangement. Type 1 diabetes patients showed a moderate but significant shortening of TCRB CDR3s in all four CD4+ subsets.

The V gene's germline CDR1 is SGDLS and CDR2 YYNGEE. The CDR3 contains 14 residues. The germline V and J ends were trimmed by 3 bases and 5 bases, with 14 bases remaining between them. Sequenced input: central memory CD4+ T cells from blood. The sequence was collected from a young man with type 1 diabetes. This chain links TRBV9 with TRBJ2-5; TRBD1 is a possible D gene (6 bases). This CDR3 is CASSANRAGETQYF. CDR3 DNA: TGTGCCAGCAGCGCAAACAGGGCTGGGGAGACCCAGTACTTC.